One and the same sample provided the 8 T cell receptor beta chains below, sequenced in a study of pediatric ulcerative colitis. Only in-frame clones appear in the TCRdb table, and some are missing; sequencing was by immunoSEQ multiplex PCR. The table has 59,000 or so clones, more than 60% seen once; the top ten hold 4% to 6.5%. The sequenced sample was blood. The receptors originated from a boy aged 5-17 years with moderate ulcerative colitis.

This clone was found once. This chain uses TRBV2 with TRBJ1-5, with a possible D match to TRBD1 (5 bases). Trimming left V 4 bases short and J 4 bases short, with 17 bases between. CDR3 size: 16 residues. Germline CDR1 is SNHLY and CDR2 is FYNNEI. The chain's CDR3 is CASSGFRVGRNQPQHF. CDR3 nucleotides: TGTGCCAGCAGTGGTTTCAGGGTTGGTAGGAATCAGCCCCAGCATTTT.

The J gene is TRBJ1-2, the V gene TRBV30, with D unclear. The ends were cut back, 0 bases at V and 4 bases at J, with 6 bases in the middle. Looked up from germline, CDR1 is GTSNPN and CDR2 is SVGIG (reference sequence). CDR3 length: 12 residues. The CDR3 reads CAWSVGTYGYTF. The CDR3 bases are TGTGCCTGGAGTGTGGGTACCTATGGCTACACCTTC.

This clone was counted a few times. V is TRBV5-1 and J is TRBJ1-1; 7 positions agree with TRBD1. The V gene's germline CDR1 is SGHRS and CDR2 YFSETQ. Germline trimming cut 4 bases from V and 1 base from J; bases unmatched to any gene: 7. This CDR3 contains 15 residues. DNA of the CDR3: TGCGCCAGCAGCAAAGACAGGGTTGGGAACACTGAAGCTTTCTTT. It translates to CASSKDRVGNTEAFF.

The chain is built from TRBV30 and TRBJ1-2; D is ambiguous. The CDR3 spans 14 residues. With 2 bases removed from V and 8 bases from J, the gap between germline ends came to 18 bases. From germline, CDR1 is GTSNPN and CDR2 SVGIG (reference sequence). The CDR3 region is CAWSIVNWSGGYTF. The DNA of the CDR3 is TGTGCCTGGAGTATCGTAAATTGGAGTGGAGGCTACACCTTC.

V and J are TRBV5-5 and TRBJ1-1; the D gene is possibly TRBD1 (5 bases). This CDR3 has 17 residues. Germline values: CDR1 SGHKS, CDR2 YYEKEE (reference sequence). Trimming left V 0 bases short and J 3 bases short, with 18 bases between. In nucleotides, the CDR3 is TGTGCCAGCAGCTTGGCCGGGAGGGGAGGATTCGACACTGAAGCTTTCTTT. It yields the protein CASSLAGRGGFDTEAFF. Complete variable domain (other parts from reference TRBV5-5 and TRBJ1-1): DAGVTQSPTHLIKTRGQQVTLRCSPISGHKSVSWYQQVLGQGPQFIFQYYEKEERGRGNFPDRFSARQFPNYSSELNVNALLLGDSALYLCASSLAGRGGFDTEAFFGQGTRLTVV.

The CDR3 region is CASSYSAGGEKLFF. DNA for the CDR3: TGTGCCAGCAGTTACTCCGCAGGGGGGGAAAAACTGTTTTTT. The chain recombines TRBV6-5 with TRBJ1-4; the match to TRBD1 covers 7 bases. The germline V gene has CDR1 MNHEY and CDR2 SVGAGI. V lost 0 bases to trimming and J lost 8 bases; unmatched junction nucleotides: 3. The CDR3 is 14 residues long.

Here the CDR3 DNA reads TGTGCCAGCACTCAAAGGGACAGGGTTTTCGCTGGCTACACCTTC. Residues: CASTQRDRVFAGYTF. The chain uses TRBV28 and TRBJ1-2; 9 bases agree with TRBD1. Per the germline V gene, CDR1 is MDHEN and CDR2 is SYDVKM. Trimming at V came to 7 bases and at J to 7 bases, leaving 13 bases not matched to a gene. The CDR3 is made up of 15 amino acids.

V gene TRBV9 combines with J gene TRBJ1-2; D may be TRBD1 (6 bases). The V end was cut by 0 bases, the J end by 7 bases, with 16 bases between. The CDR3 length is 15 residues. Germline CDR1 reads SGDLS; CDR2 reads YYNGEE. The CDR3 region has the DNA TGTGCCAGCAGCGTAGCAGGAGGGGGAGAATTTGGCTACACCTTC. The encoded protein is CASSVAGGGEFGYTF.